This T cell receptor (beta chain) was sequenced for a study of shared clonotypes between healthy human individuals. Broader study findings: The study found 4.5% to 5% of naive CD4 clonotypes shared across four donors.

This clone was picked up a small number of times. The target antigen is unknown. Repertoires were generated with immunoSEQ multiplex PCR, while TCRdb's copy carries only in-frame clones and drops some. Here the sample spans about 1.1 million clones, around 82% being singletons. Only Caucasian adults living in Nashville, Tennessee served as donors. The CD4+ fraction was divided into a CD45RA+ naive subset and a CD45RA-negative memory subset. The CDR3 contains 15 residues. The V end was cut by 1 base, the J end by 8 bases, with 17 bases between. Germline V gene lookup returns CDR1 SEHNR and CDR2 FQNEAQ (reference sequence).

The chain links TRBV7-9 to TRBJ1-2, with no clear D. The TCR was taken from a man younger than 35 in good health. Some clones in this sample may be carry-over from other donors' samples. Sequenced: memory CD4+ T cells from PBMCs. The subset: CD45RA-negative fraction. The CDR3 spells CASSLGGIGSKGYTF. The CDR3 DNA sequence: TGTGCCAGCAGCTTAGGAGGAATCGGATCTAAAGGCTACACCTTC.